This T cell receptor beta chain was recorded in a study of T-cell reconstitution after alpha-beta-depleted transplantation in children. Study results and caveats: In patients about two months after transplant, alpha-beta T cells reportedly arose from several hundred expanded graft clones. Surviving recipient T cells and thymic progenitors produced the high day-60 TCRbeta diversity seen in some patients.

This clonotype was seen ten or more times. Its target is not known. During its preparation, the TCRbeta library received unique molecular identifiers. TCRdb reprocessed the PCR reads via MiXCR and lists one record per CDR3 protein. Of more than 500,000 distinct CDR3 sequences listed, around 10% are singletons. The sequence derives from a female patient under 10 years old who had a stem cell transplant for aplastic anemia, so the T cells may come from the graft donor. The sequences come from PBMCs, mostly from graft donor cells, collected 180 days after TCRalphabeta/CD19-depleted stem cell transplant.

Written as DNA, the CDR3 is TGCAGCGTTGAAGAACGGACAGGGAATGAAAAACTGTTTTTT. Protein product: CSVEERTGNEKLFF. This chain connects TRBV29-1 to TRBJ1-4; 8 bases align to TRBD1. With V trimmed by 0 bases and J by 5 bases, 2 bases remained unmatched. Germline CDR1 SQVTM, CDR2 ANQGSEA. The CDR3 sequence is 14 residues long.